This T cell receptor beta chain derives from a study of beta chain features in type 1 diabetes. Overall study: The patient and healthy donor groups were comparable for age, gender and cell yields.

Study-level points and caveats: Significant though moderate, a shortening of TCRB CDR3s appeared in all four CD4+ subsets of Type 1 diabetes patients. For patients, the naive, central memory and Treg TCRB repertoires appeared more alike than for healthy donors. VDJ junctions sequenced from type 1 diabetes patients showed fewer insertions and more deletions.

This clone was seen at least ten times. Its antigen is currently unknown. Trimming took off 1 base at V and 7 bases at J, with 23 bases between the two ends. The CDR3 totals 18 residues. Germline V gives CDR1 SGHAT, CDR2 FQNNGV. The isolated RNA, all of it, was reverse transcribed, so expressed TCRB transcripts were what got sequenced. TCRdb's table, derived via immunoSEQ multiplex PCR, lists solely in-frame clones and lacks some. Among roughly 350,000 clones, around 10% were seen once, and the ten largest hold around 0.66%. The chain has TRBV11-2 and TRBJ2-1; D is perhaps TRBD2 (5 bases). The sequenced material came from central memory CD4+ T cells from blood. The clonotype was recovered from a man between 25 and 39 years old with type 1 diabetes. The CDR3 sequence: CASSLVRTRLRGVNEQFF. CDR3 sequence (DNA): TGTGCCAGCAGCTTAGTAAGGACGCGTCTTCGGGGTGTGAATGAGCAGTTCTTC. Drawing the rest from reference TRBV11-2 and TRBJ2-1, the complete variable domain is EAGVAQSPRYKIIEKRQSVAFWCNPISGHATLYWYQQILGQGPKLLIQFQNNGVVDDSQLPKDRFSAERLKGVDSTLKIQPAKLEDSAVYLCASSLVRTRLRGVNEQFFGPGTRLTVL.